This T cell receptor (beta chain) was captured in a study of OX40 agonist ivuxolimab in advanced cancers. Germline values: CDR1 KGHSH, CDR2 LQKENI. The CDR3 extends over 13 amino acids. Between the trimmed V and J ends, which lost 2 bases and 6 bases, there was a span of 10 bases. Sequencing was performed with immunoSEQ multiplex PCR; in TCRdb, only in-frame clones are kept and a portion is missing. The repertoire holds tens of thousands of clones, with about 84% as singletons. V usage is TRBV18 and J usage is TRBJ1-2; the D is unclear. The sample was CD4+ or CD8+ T cells sorted from blood, taken in a trial of the OX40 agonist ivuxolimab. The sequence was obtained from an adult with an advanced solid tumor such as melanoma, head and neck, liver or kidney cancer. DNA of the CDR3: TGTGCCAGCTCACCAAAACAGTCGGATGGCTACACCTTC. It is translated as CASSPKQSDGYTF.